This record covers a single T cell receptor (beta chain). The antigen remains undetermined. A read error may be the cause here, since a much bigger clone is one base away. The sample is drawn from a study of tumor-infiltrating lymphocytes in primary liver carcinoma. Turning to the study itself: The study included patients who were men and women aged 30 to 69 years. Study outcomes and limitations: Researchers report that only about 7.5-25% of top clones turned up in all five tumor regions. Tumor-adjacent and tumor-blood pairs shared a smaller degree of overlap than tumor region pairs.

The investigators made TCR beta cDNA from roughly 0.55 ug total RNA, using a constant-region primer. Three nested multiplex PCR rounds of slightly modified ARM-PCR generated TCR beta libraries. Running 9 to 11 cycles apiece, the first two PCR rounds relied on TRBV1-TRBV30 forward primers together with a C-beta reverse primer. One entry per CDR3 protein, called by TCRdb with MiXCR from the multiplex PCR reads. The sample gives tens of thousands of distinct CDR3 sequences, about 79% of which show up once; 40% is in the top ten. The source material, 20-30 mg of unsorted bulk tissue, was used to co-extract RNA and DNA. Chronic HBV infection affected patients, none of whom had received treatment. Germline assignment: CDR1 SGHAT and CDR2 FQNNGV. This CDR3 spans 13 amino acids. Between the trimmed V and J ends, which lost 6 bases and 4 bases, there was a span of 13 bases.

The sequencing sample was made of liver tumor tissue from sampling region 1. Subset defined: tumor region T1, superior pole. The TCR was taken from a woman in her 30s with primary liver carcinoma and hepatitis B virus infection. The rearrangement uses TRBV11-2 and TRBJ2-7; D perhaps matches TRBD2 (5 bases). The CDR3 nucleotides are TGTGCCAGCAGTAGGGAGAACCTTTACGAGCAGTACTTC. Its translation is CASSRENLYEQYF.